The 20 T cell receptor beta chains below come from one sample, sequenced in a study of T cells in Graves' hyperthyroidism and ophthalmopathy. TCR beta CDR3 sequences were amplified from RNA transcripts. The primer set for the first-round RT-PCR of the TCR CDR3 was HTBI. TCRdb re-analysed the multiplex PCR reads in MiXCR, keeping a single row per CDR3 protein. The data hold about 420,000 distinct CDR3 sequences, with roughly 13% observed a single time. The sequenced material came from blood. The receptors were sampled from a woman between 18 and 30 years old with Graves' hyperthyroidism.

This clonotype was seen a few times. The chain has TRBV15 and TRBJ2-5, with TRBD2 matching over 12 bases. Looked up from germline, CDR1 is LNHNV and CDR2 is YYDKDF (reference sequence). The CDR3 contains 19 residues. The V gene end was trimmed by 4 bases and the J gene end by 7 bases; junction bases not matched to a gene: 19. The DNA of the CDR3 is TGTGCCACCAGCACCTACACGGGACTAGCGGGCCCCAAGACATGGACCCAGTACTTC. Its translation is CATSTYTGLAGPKTWTQYF.

CDR3 amino acids: CASSLAAGQHYEQYF. CDR3 nucleotide sequence: TGTGCCAGCAGCTTAGCAGCGGGACAGCACTACGAGCAGTACTTC. The gene calls are TRBV7-3 and TRBJ2-7; tentatively, D is TRBD1 or TRBD2 (7 bases each). The V end lost 2 bases, the J end lost 3 bases, and 14 bases lay between the germline ends. CDR3 length: 15 amino acids. Germline loops: CDR1 SGHTA, CDR2 FQGTGA.

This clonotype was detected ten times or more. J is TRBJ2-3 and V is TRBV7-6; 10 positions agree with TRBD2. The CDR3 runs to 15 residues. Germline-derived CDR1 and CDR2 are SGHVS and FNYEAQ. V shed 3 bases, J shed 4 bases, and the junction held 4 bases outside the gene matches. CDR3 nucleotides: TGTGCCAGCAGCTTGCTAGCGGGAGAGGCAGATACGCAGTATTTT. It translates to CASSLLAGEADTQYF.

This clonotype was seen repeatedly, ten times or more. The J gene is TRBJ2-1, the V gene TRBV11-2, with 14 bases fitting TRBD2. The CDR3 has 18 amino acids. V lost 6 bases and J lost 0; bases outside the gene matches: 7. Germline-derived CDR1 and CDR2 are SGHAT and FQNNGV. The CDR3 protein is CASRGTSGGRGSYNEQFF. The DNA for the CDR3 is TGTGCCAGCAGGGGGACTAGCGGGGGCCGGGGCTCCTACAATGAGCAGTTCTTC.

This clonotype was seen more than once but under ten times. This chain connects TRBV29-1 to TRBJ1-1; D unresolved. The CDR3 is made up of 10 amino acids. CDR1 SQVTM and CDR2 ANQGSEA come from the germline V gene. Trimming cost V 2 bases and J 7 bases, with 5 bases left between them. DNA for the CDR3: TGCAGCGTTGAAATTGTTGAAGCTTTCTTT. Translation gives CSVEIVEAFF.

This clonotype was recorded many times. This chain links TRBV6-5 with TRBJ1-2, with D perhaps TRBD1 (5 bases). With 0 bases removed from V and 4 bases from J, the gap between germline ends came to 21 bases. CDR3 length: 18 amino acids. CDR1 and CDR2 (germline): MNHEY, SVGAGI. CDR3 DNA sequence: TGTGCCAGCAGTTACTCTCCGGGACCCGAAAAACCTACCTATGGCTACACCTTC. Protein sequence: CASSYSPGPEKPTYGYTF.

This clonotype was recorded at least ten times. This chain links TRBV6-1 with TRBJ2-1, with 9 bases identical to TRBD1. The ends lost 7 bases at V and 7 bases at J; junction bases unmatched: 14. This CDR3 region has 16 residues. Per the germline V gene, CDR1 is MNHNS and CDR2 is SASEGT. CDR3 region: CASKRGPGTGRNEQFF. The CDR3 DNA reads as TGTGCCAGCAAGAGGGGGCCCGGGACAGGGCGAAATGAGCAGTTCTTC.

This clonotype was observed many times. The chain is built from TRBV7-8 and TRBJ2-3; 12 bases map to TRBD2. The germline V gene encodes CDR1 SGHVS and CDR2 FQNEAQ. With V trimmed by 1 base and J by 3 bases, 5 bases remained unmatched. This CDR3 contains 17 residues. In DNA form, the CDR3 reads TGTGCCAGCAGCTTAGAACTAGCGGGAGGTAGGACAGATACGCAGTATTTT. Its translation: CASSLELAGGRTDTQYF.

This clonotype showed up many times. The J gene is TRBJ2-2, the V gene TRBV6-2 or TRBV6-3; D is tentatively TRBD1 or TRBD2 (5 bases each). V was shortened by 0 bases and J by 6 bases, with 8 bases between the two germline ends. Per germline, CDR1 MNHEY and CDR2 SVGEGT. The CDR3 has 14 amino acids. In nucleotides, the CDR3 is TGTGCCAGCAGTTACTCGAGGGGCGCCGGGGAGCTGTTTTTT. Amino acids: CASSYSRGAGELFF.

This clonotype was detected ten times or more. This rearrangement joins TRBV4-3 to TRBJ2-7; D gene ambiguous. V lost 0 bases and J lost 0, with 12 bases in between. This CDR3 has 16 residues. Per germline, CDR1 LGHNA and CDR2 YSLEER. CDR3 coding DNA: TGCGCCAGCAGCCAAGATCGAGGCGTGAGCTCCTACGAGCAGTACTTC. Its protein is CASSQDRGVSSYEQYF.

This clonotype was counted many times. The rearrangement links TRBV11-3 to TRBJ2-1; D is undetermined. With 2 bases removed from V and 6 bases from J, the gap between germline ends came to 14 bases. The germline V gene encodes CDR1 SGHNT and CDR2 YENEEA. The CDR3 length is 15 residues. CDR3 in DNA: TGTGCCAGCAGCTTACGACCTTCTAGAACCAATGAGCAGTTCTTC. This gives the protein CASSLRPSRTNEQFF.

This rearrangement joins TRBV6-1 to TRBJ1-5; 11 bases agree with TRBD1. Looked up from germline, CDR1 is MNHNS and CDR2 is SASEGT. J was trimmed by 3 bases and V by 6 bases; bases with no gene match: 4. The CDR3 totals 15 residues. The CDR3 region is CASSRTGGVNQPQHF. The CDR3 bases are TGTGCCAGCAGCCGGACAGGGGGCGTCAATCAGCCCCAGCATTTT.

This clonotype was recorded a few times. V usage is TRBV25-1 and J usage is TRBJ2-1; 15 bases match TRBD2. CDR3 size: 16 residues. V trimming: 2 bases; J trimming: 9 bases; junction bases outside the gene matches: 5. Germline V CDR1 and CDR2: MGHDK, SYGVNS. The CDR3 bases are TGTGCCAGCAGTGAAGTCCCGGGACTAGCGGGAGGTGAGCAGTTCTTC. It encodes CASSEVPGLAGGEQFF.

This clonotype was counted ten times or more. The CDR3 sequence: CASSLPGGSRTQYF. DNA of the CDR3: TGCGCCAGCAGCCTTCCCGGTGGGTCGCGAACGCAGTATTTT. The V gene is TRBV5-1, the J gene TRBJ2-3; D is undetermined. Trimming removed 4 bases at V and 9 bases at J, with 18 bases between. The germline gives CDR1 SGHRS, CDR2 YFSETQ. This CDR3 region has 14 residues.

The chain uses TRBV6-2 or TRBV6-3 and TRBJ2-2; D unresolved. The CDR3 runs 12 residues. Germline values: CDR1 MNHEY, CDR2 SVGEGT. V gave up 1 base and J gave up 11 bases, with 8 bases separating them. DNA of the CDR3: TGTGCCAGCAGTTACTTAAACAGTGAGCTGTTTTTT. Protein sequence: CASSYLNSELFF.

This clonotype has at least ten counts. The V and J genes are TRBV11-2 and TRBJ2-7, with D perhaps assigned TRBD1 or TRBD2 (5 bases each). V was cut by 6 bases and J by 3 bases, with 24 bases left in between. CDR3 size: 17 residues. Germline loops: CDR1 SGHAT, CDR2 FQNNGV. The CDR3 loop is CASSIVLTRESVYEQYF. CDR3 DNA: TGTGCCAGCAGTATAGTTCTGACCAGGGAGTCTGTCTACGAGCAGTACTTC.

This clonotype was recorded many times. DNA for the CDR3: TGTGCCAGCAGTTTAGAGTCTGCGGGATACTACGAGCAGTACTTC. Translating it yields CASSLESAGYYEQYF. The chain is built from TRBV28 and TRBJ2-7; TRBD2 is a possible D gene (6 bases). The V gene's germline CDR1 is MDHEN and CDR2 SYDVKM. The CDR3 is 15 amino acids. V dropped 2 bases and J dropped 3 bases, with 14 bases sitting between them.

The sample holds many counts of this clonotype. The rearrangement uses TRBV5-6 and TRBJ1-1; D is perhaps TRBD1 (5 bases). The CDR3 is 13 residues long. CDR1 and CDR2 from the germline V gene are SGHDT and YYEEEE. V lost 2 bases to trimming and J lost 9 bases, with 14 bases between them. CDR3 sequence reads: CASSLGAIKKAFF. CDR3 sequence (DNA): TGTGCCAGCAGCTTAGGGGCGATCAAAAAAGCTTTCTTT.

The CDR3 DNA reads as TGTGCCTGGAGTGTATCGGCAGGGGGTCCCAATGAGCAGTTCTTC. Its translation: CAWSVSAGGPNEQFF. The chain combines TRBV30 with TRBJ2-1; the match to TRBD1 covers 7 bases. The CDR3 consists of 15 residues. The J segment lost 6 bases and the V segment lost 0 bases, leaving 8 bases of the junction unmatched. Germline assignment: CDR1 GTSNPN and CDR2 SVGIG (reference sequence).

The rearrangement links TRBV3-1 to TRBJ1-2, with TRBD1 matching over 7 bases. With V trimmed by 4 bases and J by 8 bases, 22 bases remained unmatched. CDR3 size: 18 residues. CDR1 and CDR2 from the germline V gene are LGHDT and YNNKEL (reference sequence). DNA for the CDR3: TGTGCCAGCAGCCTATTAGACAGGGATCCTCGGACGTCGGGGGGCTACACCTTC. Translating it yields CASSLLDRDPRTSGGYTF.